This T cell receptor (beta chain) was captured by sequencing in a study of shared clonotypes between healthy human individuals. Overall study: Donors consisted of a couple of women and a few men between 18 and 49. Notes on the study in general: Rarefaction showed that sequencing of sorted subsets was incomplete (despite large depth). Clonotype sharing across a few donors was observed for about 5.5% of naive CD4 clonotypes.

The V end lost 0 bases, the J end lost 6 bases, and 8 bases lay between the germline ends. Per the germline V gene, CDR1 is LGHNA and CDR2 is YSLEER. CDR3 size: 13 residues. The assay used deep level. TCRdb's copy holds only in-frame clones and misses some; the assay was immunoSEQ multiplex PCR. The repertoire holds approximately 1.5 million clones, with 98% as singletons. As concerns this clone: Its specificity is not known.

The sequenced sample was naive CD4+ T cells sorted from blood. Subset in this sample: CD45RA+ positively selected. This receptor was taken from a young man in good health. The genes are TRBV4-3 and TRBJ1-1; D unresolved. CDR3 residues: CASSQEAAAEAFF. The DNA for the CDR3 is TGCGCCAGCAGCCAAGAGGCGGCAGCTGAAGCTTTCTTT.